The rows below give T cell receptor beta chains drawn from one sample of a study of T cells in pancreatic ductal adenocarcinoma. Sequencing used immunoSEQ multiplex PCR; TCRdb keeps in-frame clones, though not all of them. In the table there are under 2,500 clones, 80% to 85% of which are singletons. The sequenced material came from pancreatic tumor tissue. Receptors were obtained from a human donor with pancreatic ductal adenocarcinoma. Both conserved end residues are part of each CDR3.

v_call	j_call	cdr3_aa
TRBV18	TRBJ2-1	CASSPGQNYNEQFF
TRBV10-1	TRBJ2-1	CASSESRGGSRNEQFF
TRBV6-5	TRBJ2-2	CASRRGGSSTGELFF
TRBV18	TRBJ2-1	CASSATSSYNEQFF
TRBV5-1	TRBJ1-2	CASSFGTGGIYGYTF
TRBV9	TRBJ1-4	CASSVALRATNEKLFF
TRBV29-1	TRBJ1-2	CSVYRTAGGYTF
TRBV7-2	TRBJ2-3	CASTARGLAGADTQYF
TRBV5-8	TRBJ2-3	CASSLAMGTGIQVPRDTQYF
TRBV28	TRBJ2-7	CASSFGTGPTWSDEQYF
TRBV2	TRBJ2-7	CASSLSSGGTYEQYF
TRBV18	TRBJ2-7	CASSPLTGEQYF
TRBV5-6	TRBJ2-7	CASSLAWGGGAKSYEQYF
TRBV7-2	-	CASSPRASGQTSSYEQYF
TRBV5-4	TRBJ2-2	CASSRTAMNTGELFF
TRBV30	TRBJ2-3	CAWSVKPIGDTQYF
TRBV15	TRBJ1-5	CATSRQLDSYFNQPQHF
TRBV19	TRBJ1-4	CASKKQAINEKLFF
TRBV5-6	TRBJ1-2	CASSLARAEAF
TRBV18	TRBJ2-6	CASSPSLSGANVLTF
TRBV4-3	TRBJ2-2	CASSHVTGGEHRGAVF
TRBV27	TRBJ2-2	CASSLPTGELFF
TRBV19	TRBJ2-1	CASSITPSGLNEQFF
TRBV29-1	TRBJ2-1	CSGSLAGGGNEQFF
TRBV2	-	CASSLSSGGTYEQYF
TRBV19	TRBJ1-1	CASSIVGELMNTEAFF
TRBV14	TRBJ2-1	CASSLLQVSEQFF
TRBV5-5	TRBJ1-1	CASSFFQEGTEAFF